This T cell receptor (beta chain) is drawn from a study of shared clonotypes between healthy human individuals. Across the whole study: Three plates were used per donor for CD4 naive, three for CD4 memory, two for CD8 naive and one for CD8 memory.

Points from the study as a whole: The sharing of 4.5% to 6.5% of naive CD4 clonotypes was seen across several donors.

CDR3 length equals 15 residues. Germline-derived CDR1 and CDR2 are MGHRA and YSYEKL. Data came from immunoSEQ multiplex PCR; TCRdb stores just in-frame clones and leaves some out. The sample lists more than 400,000 clones, about 96% occurring once. Turning to this clone: Its antigen is as yet unknown.

J is TRBJ2-5 and V is TRBV4-1; 11 bases agree with TRBD2. The end of the DNA aligns better with TRBJ2-7, so the J call may be wrong. The sequenced sample was naive CD4+ T cells sorted from blood. Subset denoted: CD45RA+ positively selected. The receptor comes from a woman under 40 in good health. CDR3: CASSQDTSGSYEQYF. In DNA form, the CDR3 reads TGCGCCAGCAGCCAAGACACTAGCGGGAGCTACGAGCAGTACTTC.